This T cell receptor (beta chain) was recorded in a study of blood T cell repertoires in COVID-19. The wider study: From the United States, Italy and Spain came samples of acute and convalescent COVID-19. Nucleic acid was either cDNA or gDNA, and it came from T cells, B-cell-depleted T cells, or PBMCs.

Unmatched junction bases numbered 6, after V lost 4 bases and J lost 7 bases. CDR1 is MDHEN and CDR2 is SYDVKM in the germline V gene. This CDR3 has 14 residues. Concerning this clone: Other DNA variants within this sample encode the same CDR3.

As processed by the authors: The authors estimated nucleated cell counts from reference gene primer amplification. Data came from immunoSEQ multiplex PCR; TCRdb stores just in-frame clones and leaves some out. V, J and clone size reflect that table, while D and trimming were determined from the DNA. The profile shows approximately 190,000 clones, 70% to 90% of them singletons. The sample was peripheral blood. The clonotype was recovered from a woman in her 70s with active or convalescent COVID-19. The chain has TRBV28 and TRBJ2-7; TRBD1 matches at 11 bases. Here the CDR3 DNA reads TGTGCCAGCAGTTCGGACAGGGGGCTGGGAGAGCAGTACTTC. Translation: CASSSDRGLGEQYF.